This T cell receptor beta chain was captured by sequencing in a study of blood T cells in healthy people across ages. V was clipped by 0 bases and J by 0 bases, with 9 bases between them. This CDR3 spans 15 amino acids. Germline loops: CDR1 MNHEY, CDR2 SMNVEV (reference sequence). This clonotype has a handful of counts. Its specificity is unknown. Findings and caveats of the study: A greater number of naive CD4+ cells and higher diversity distinguished long-lived donors from aged donors.

Next came a second PCR, run for roughly 6 to 11 cycles, which used a sample-barcoded 5' primer along with a J-beta primer mix. TCRdb independently ran MiXCR on the 5' RACE reads; one entry per CDR3 protein. The repertoire includes approximately 880,000 distinct CDR3 sequences, roughly 48% of them detected once, and 13% sits in the top ten. This TCR was recovered from a man aged 25 to 40 in good health. V usage is TRBV27 and J usage is TRBJ2-7; D might be TRBD1 (6 bases). The sequenced sample was blood. Here the CDR3 reads CASSLSRTASYEQYF. The CDR3 coding sequence is TGTGCCAGCAGTTTATCGCGGACAGCCTCCTACGAGCAGTACTTC.